The clone carrying this TCR beta chain appeared many times. This specimen belongs to a study of blood T cell repertoires in COVID-19. CDR1 and CDR2 from the germline V gene are GTSNPN and SVGIG (reference sequence). V was pared by 3 bases and J by 6 bases, with 12 bases between. The CDR3 covers 14 residues. Source study methods: Estimates of nucleated cell counts were drawn from the amplification of reference gene primers. Some clones are missing from TCRdb's copy, which holds only in-frame ones; the method was immunoSEQ multiplex PCR. V, J and clone size are taken as reported in that table, and D and trimming were inferred from the DNA itself. The sample yields approximately 200,000 clones, 90% seen once.

The sequenced sample was PBMCs or T cells enriched from blood (not recorded which). This receptor was identified in a man aged 30 to 45 who had recovered from COVID-19. The chain has TRBV30 and TRBJ1-6; maybe TRBD1 (6 bases). The CDR3 reads CAWRGGQGNSPLHF. DNA of the CDR3: TGTGCCTGGAGGGGGGGGCAAGGTAATTCACCCCTCCACTTT.